Here is one TCR beta chain with its context. This clone was counted a single time. Its antigen remains unidentified. One base away there is no much larger clone; base qualities are not given. The data were obtained in a study of Ad26.COV2.S vaccination and SARS-CoV-2 variants (dated by TCRdb to the early 2020s). Broadly, across the study: Vaccine-arm donors came from COV1001, a multicentre, randomized, double-blind, placebo-controlled phase I-IIa trial of Ad26.COV2.S in healthy adults. The TCR-sequenced set comprised about 32 samples: some 19 Ad26.COV2.S vaccine recipients, 5 placebo recipients and 8 SARS-CoV-2 convalescent individuals. Participants in the trial were split at random into five groups of five each, receiving low-dose or high-dose Ad26.COV2.S once or twice, or else placebo on both occasions. The specificity and breadth of SARS-CoV-2-reactive T cell receptors after Ad26.COV2.S vaccination were assessed by TCRbeta repertoire sequencing. Ad26.COV2.S was given intramuscularly at 5x10^10 or 1x10^11 viral particles, as a single shot or as two shots 56 days apart. Investigators remained blinded to trial group allocation during experiments and outcome assessment.

According to the study, the label for this sample's treatment or condition signals: roughly 20 received Ad26.COV2.S at low or high dose, single or two shots; about 5 received placebo; per-sample allocation not given. For vaccine and placebo recipients, repertoires were sequenced using samples collected on day 63 after the first injection. Cohort 1b enrolled 20 to 30 adults aged 18-55 years at a single site in Boston, USA, between 29 July and 7 August 2020. As a vaccine, Ad26.COV2.S was a replication-incompetent adenovirus type 26 vector that expressed a prefusion-stabilized SARS-CoV-2 spike protein derived from the original Wuhan strain. TCRbeta CDR3 regions were sequenced with the immunoSEQ Assay. After extraction, genomic DNA underwent amplification by bias-controlled multiplex PCR, followed by high-throughput sequencing. In the paper's pipeline: Collapsing and filtering of sequences were performed to quantify the absolute abundance of each unique TCRbeta CDR3 region. T cell fraction was estimated by normalizing TCRbeta template counts to usable DNA, which was measured by amplifying reference genes present in all nucleated cells. Repertoire TCRs were annotated as SARS-CoV-2-specific when V gene, CDR3 amino acid sequence and J gene were exactly matched to a known reactive TCR set. The reference SARS-CoV-2 TCR set was derived from MIRA and filtered for enrichment in COVID-19-positive ImmuneCODE repertoires, a step that removed public or cross-reactive TCRs. Drawing on the MIRA antigens, annotated TCRs were analysed further at the level of specific ORF or position within ORF. Breadth was defined as the number of annotated unique rearrangements divided by the total number of unique productive rearrangements, and depth was defined as the summed frequency of the annotated unique rearrangements. Two-sided Wilcoxon rank-sum tests were applied when comparing TCR breadth between groups. TCRdb stores this immuneACCESS table with in-frame sequences only. Part of the clones is absent; in the studies checked, under half of the shortfall reflects unresolved V genes, and no reason is known for the rest. From that table come the V and J calls and clone size; the DNA was used to work out D and trimming. This sample holds some 300,000 clones; around four fifths were observed only once. Of the sample, 2% to 2.5% is held by the ten largest clones.

General study outcomes and caveats: After vaccination, substantial breadth of spike-specific CD8+ and CD4+ T cell responses was reported. It was noted by the authors that total T cell responses may have been underestimated by the TCR breadth and depth analyses. Vaccine and placebo recipients had similar non-spike TCR breadth, a finding consistent with the vaccine containing only spike. The study lacked the statistical power to compare responses across vaccine doses or regimens. Spike-specific TCR breadth was higher in Ad26.COV2.S recipients than in placebo recipients (P = 0.0014).

The specimen was peripheral blood, collected in a trial of Ad26.COV2.S vaccine versus placebo. The receptor was derived from a person aged 18-65 years who received the Ad26.COV2.S COVID-19 vaccine or a placebo.

The CDR3 amino acid sequence is: CASSLAVGNNEQFF. The sequenced DNA is TGCGCCAGCAGCTTGGCCGTCGGCAACAATGAGCAGTTCTTC. This sequence uses TRBV5-1 and TRBJ2-1; no D gene call is confident. From cysteine to phenylalanine, the CDR3 is 14 amino acids long. Solely the CDR3 DNA is kept, with 42 bases framed from the first base. Per the germline V gene, SGHRS is the CDR1 and YFSETQ is the CDR2. V loses 0 bases of germline sequence and J loses 5 bases, and the interval between the two ends is 9 bases.